Here is one T cell receptor beta chain with its context. The antigen is unknown. Sample barcodes were added at both library ends during cDNA synthesis. One entry per CDR3 protein results from TCRdb running MiXCR on the 5' RACE reads. Of a few hundred thousand distinct CDR3 sequences in the sample, 28% were seen once. Likely shared infections and vaccines: all three twin pairs were reared together. This specimen comes from a study of identical twins' blood T cells. Points from the study as a whole: Twin repertoire similarity may partly reflect shared environment.

Trimming at V came to 5 bases and at J to 1 base, leaving 7 bases not matched to a gene. The CDR3 runs 15 residues. This receptor was identified in a woman aged 18-55 years in good health. Sequencing used PBMCs. The chain recombines TRBV12-3 or TRBV12-4 with TRBJ2-7; TRBD1 aligns across 8 bases. CDR3 DNA sequence: TGTGCCAGCAGTCCTCGGACAGGGTGGTCCTACGAGCAGTACTTC. This gives the protein CASSPRTGWSYEQYF.